This record covers a single T cell receptor (beta chain). Its antigen is not known. Germline CDR1 SGHTA, CDR2 FQGNSA. V dropped 2 bases and J dropped 8 bases, with 13 bases sitting between them. This CDR3 has 15 amino acids. Here immunoSEQ multiplex PCR was the method, and the copy in TCRdb shows in-frame clones only, minus some. The sample contains roughly 13,000 clones, 86% of which appear only once. The data derive from a study of T cells in localized non-small cell lung cancer. General observations from the study: Maximal T cell clonality occurred in uninvolved adjacent lung, with tumor ranking below it. It remains possible that heterogeneity exists, since only one tumor region was sequenced. Within adjacent lung there appeared a median approximately 60 of the top 100 tumor clones. Longer overall survival accompanied higher blood T cell density.

This TCR was sampled from a male donor aged 60 or older with stage III lung adenocarcinoma. The chain joins TRBV7-2 to TRBJ1-6; no reliable D call. The sequences come from peripheral blood, collected before any cancer treatment. The CDR3 is CASSLLHNGDSPLHF. The CDR3 coding sequence is TGTGCCAGCAGCTTATTACACAATGGGGATTCACCCCTCCACTTT.